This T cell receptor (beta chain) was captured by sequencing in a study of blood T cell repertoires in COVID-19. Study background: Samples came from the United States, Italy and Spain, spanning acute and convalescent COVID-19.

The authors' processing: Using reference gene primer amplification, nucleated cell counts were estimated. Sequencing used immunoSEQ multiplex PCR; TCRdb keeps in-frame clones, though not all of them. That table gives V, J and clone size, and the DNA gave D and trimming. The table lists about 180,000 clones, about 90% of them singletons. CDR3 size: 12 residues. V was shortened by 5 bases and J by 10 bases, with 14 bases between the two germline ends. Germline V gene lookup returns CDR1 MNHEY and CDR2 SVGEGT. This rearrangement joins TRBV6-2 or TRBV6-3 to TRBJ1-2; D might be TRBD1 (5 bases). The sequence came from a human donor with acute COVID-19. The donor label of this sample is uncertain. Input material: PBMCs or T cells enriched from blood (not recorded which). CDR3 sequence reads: CASSRDGGAYTF. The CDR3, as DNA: TGTGCCAGCAGTCGGGACGGGGGTGCCTACACCTTC.